The clone carrying this T cell receptor (beta chain) was seen more than once but under ten times. This sample stems from a study of neurological immune-mediated disorders. V lost 6 bases, J lost 1 base, and 16 bases lay in between. Germline V gene data show CDR1 as MNHEY and CDR2 as SVGAGI. This CDR3 comprises 15 residues. TCRdb fed the 5' RACE reads into MiXCR, producing one record per CDR3 protein. The sample has fewer than 80,000 distinct CDR3 sequences, 5.2% seen once. The clonotype was recovered from a woman aged 25 to 39 with multiple sclerosis. This chain connects TRBV6-5 to TRBJ2-7; TRBD1 might be the D (6 bases). The sample taken for sequencing was PBMCs. As DNA, the CDR3 is TGTGCCAGCAGGCTGGAGGATGGACAGTCCTACGAGCAGTACTTC. Amino acid sequence: CASRLEDGQSYEQYF.